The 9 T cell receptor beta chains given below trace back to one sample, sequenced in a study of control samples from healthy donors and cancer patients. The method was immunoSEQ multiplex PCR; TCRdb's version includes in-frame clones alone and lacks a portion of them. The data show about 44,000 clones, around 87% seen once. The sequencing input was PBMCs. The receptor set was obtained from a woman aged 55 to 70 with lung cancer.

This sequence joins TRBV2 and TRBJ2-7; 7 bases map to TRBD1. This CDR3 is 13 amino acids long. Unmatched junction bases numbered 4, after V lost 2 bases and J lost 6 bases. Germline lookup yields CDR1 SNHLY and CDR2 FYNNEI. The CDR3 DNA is TGTGCCAGCAGTGAACAGGGACAGAGCGAGCAGTACTTC. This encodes CASSEQGQSEQYF.

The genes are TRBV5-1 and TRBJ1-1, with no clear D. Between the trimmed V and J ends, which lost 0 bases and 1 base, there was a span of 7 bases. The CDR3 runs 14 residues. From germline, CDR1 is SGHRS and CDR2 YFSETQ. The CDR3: CASSLEVSNTEAFF. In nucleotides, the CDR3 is TGCGCCAGCAGCTTGGAGGTGTCGAACACTGAAGCTTTCTTT.

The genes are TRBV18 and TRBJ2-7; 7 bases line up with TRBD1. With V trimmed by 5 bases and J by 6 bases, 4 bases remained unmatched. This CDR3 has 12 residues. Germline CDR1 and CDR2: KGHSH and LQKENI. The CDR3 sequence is CASSTTGSEQYF. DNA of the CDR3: TGTGCCAGCTCAACGACAGGGTCCGAGCAGTACTTC.

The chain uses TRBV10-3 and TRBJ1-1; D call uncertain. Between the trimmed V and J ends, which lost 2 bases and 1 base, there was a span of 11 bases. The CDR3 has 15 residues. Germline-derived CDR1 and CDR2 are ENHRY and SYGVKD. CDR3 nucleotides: TGTGCCATCAGTGAGACCAACAGACAGAACACTGAAGCTTTCTTT. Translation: CAISETNRQNTEAFF.

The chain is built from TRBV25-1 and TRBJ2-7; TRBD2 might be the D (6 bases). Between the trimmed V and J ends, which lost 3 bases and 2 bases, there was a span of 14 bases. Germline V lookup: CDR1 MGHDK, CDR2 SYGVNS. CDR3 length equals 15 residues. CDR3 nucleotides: TGTGCCAGCAGTGATAGGGACTCCCCACCCTACGAGCAGTACTTC. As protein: CASSDRDSPPYEQYF.

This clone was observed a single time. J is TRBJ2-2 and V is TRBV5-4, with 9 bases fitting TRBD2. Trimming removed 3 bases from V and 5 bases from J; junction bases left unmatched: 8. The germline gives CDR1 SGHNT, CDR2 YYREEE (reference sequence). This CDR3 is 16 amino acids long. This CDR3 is CASSSSAGGLTGELFF. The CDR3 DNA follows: TGTGCCAGCAGCTCGTCAGCGGGAGGACTTACCGGGGAGCTGTTTTTT. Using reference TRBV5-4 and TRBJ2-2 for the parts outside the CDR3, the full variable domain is ETGVTQSPTHLIKTRGQQVTLRCSSQSGHNTVSWYQQALGQGPQFIFQYYREEENGRGNFPPRFSGLQFPNYSSELNVNALELDDSALYLCASSSSAGGLTGELFFGEGSRLTVL.

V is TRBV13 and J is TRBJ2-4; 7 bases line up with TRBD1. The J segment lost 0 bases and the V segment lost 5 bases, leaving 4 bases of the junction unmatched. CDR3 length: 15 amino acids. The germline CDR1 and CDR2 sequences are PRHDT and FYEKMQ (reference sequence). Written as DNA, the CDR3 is TGTGCCAGCAGCCGGGACAGAGTAGCCAAAAACATTCAGTACTTC. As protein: CASSRDRVAKNIQYF. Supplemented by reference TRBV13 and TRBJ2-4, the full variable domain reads AAGVIQSPRHLIKEKRETATLKCYPIPRHDTVYWYQQGPGQDPQFLISFYEKMQSDKGSIPDRFSAQQFSDYHSELNMSSLELGDSALYFCASSRDRVAKNIQYFGAGTRLSVL.

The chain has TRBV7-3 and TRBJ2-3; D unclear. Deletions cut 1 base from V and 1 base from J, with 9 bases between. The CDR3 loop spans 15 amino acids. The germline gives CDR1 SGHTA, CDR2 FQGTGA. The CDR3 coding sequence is TGTGCCAGCAGCTTAAGAGACTTCGGCACAGATACGCAGTATTTT. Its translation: CASSLRDFGTDTQYF.

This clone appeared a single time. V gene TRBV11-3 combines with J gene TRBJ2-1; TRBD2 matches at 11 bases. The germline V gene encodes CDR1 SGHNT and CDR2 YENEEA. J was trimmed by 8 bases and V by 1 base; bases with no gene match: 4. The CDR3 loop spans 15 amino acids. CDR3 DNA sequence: TGTGCCAGCAGCTTAGCACTAGCGGGAGACTATGAGCAGTTCTTC. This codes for CASSLALAGDYEQFF.